A selection of T cell receptor beta chains follows, all from one sample in a study of blood T cell repertoires in COVID-19. Using immunoSEQ multiplex PCR, the repertoire was profiled, and TCRdb retains in-frame clones only, with some absent. The sample lists 75,000 to 100,000 clones; roughly 87% were seen once. Material: peripheral blood. These receptors all come from a man aged 60-69 years with acute or convalescent COVID-19. The CDR3 runs from the conserved cysteine through the conserved F or W. The order of the fields is clone size, V gene, D gene, J gene, CDR3 DNA, CDR3 protein. The D gene is left open where the match is weak. Clone size is shown for a subset of rows, as once, few, many or a class of expanded clone.

abundance: .
v_gene: TRBV5-1
d_gene: .
j_gene: TRBJ1-1
CDR3nt: TGCGCCAGCAGCTTGGTTAGCAGGGGGAACACTGAAGCTTTCTTT
CDR3aa: CASSLVSRGNTEAFF

abundance: .
v_gene: TRBV6-1
d_gene: .
j_gene: TRBJ1-2
CDR3nt: TGTGCCAGCAGTGAAGCGGAGGACAGCTATGGCTACACCTTC
CDR3aa: CASSEAEDSYGYTF

abundance: .
v_gene: TRBV15
d_gene: TRBD2
j_gene: TRBJ2-7
CDR3nt: TGTGCCACCAGCAGAAGGGACGGGGGGGCCTTAGACGAGCAGTACTTC
CDR3aa: CATSRRDGGALDEQYF

abundance: .
v_gene: TRBV2
d_gene: TRBD1
j_gene: TRBJ1-2
CDR3nt: TGTGCCAGCAGTACTCCCCCCGGGACAGACATTAACTATGGCTACACCTTC
CDR3aa: CASSTPPGTDINYGYTF

abundance: once
v_gene: TRBV9
d_gene: .
j_gene: TRBJ2-2
CDR3nt: TGTGCCAGCAGCGTATGGGGGGGCAAAGCGAACACCGGGGAGCTGTTTTTT
CDR3aa: CASSVWGGKANTGELFF

abundance: few
v_gene: TRBV19
d_gene: TRBD1
j_gene: TRBJ1-2
CDR3nt: TGTGCCAGTAGTGTCCGGGACAGGGCTGGCTACACCTTC
CDR3aa: CASSVRDRAGYTF

abundance: .
v_gene: TRBV19
d_gene: .
j_gene: TRBJ1-1
CDR3nt: TGTGCCAGTAGTACAGGGGTGAACACTGAAGCTTTCTTT
CDR3aa: CASSTGVNTEAFF

abundance: .
v_gene: TRBV19
d_gene: TRBD1
j_gene: TRBJ1-2
CDR3nt: TGTGCCAGTAGGGGGGATGGGGGACAGAGAAGAGGCTACACCTTC
CDR3aa: CASRGDGGQRRGYTF

abundance: .
v_gene: TRBV7-2
d_gene: .
j_gene: TRBJ1-4
CDR3nt: TGTGCCAGCACCCGGACAGCAACTAATGAAAAACTGTTTTTT
CDR3aa: CASTRTATNEKLFF

abundance: once
v_gene: TRBV18
d_gene: TRBD1
j_gene: TRBJ1-5
CDR3nt: TGTGCCAGCTCGCCGGGGACAGGGGAAAGCAATCAGCCCCAGCATTTT
CDR3aa: CASSPGTGESNQPQHF

abundance: few
v_gene: TRBV19
d_gene: .
j_gene: TRBJ1-1
CDR3nt: TGTGCCAGTAGTAACCGGGTGGCGAACACTGAAGCTTTCTTT
CDR3aa: CASSNRVANTEAFF

abundance: few
v_gene: TRBV6-2/TRBV6-3
d_gene: TRBD2
j_gene: TRBJ2-3
CDR3nt: TGTGCCAGCAGCCCCAAAGCGGGGGCCGATACGCAGTATTTT
CDR3aa: CASSPKAGADTQYF

abundance: .
v_gene: TRBV10-1
d_gene: TRBD2
j_gene: TRBJ2-1
CDR3nt: TGCGCCAGCAGTGATCGCGGGGGGGCCGATGAGCAGTTCTTC
CDR3aa: CASSDRGGADEQFF

abundance: once
v_gene: TRBV5-5
d_gene: .
j_gene: TRBJ2-5
CDR3nt: TGTGCCAGCAGCCCCTGGGACGATGGTGACGCCGGGACTCAGTACTTC
CDR3aa: CASSPWDDGDAGTQYF

abundance: once
v_gene: TRBV18
d_gene: TRBD1
j_gene: TRBJ2-3
CDR3nt: TGTGCCAGCTCACCGCCCACAGGGGGGACAGATACGCAGTATTTT
CDR3aa: CASSPPTGGTDTQYF

abundance: .
v_gene: TRBV12-3/TRBV12-4
d_gene: .
j_gene: TRBJ2-3
CDR3nt: TGTGCCAGCAGTTTTGGAGGGGATACGCAGTATTTT
CDR3aa: CASSFGGDTQYF

abundance: few
v_gene: TRBV30
d_gene: .
j_gene: TRBJ2-5
CDR3nt: TGTGCCTGGTCAGGAGAGGGAGAGACCCAGTACTTC
CDR3aa: CAWSGEGETQYF

abundance: .
v_gene: TRBV28
d_gene: TRBD2
j_gene: TRBJ2-5
CDR3nt: TGTGCCAGCAGGCGTGGAGCGGGGCCCGAGACCCAGTACTTC
CDR3aa: CASRRGAGPETQYF

abundance: .
v_gene: TRBV9
d_gene: TRBD2
j_gene: TRBJ2-1
CDR3nt: TGTGCCAGCAGCGTACTAGCGGGGTACAATGAGCAGTTCTTC
CDR3aa: CASSVLAGYNEQFF

abundance: few
v_gene: TRBV6-5
d_gene: TRBD2
j_gene: TRBJ2-7
CDR3nt: TGTGCCAGCAGGGATTCTAGCGGGGGATCCTACGAGCAGTACTTC
CDR3aa: CASRDSSGGSYEQYF

abundance: .
v_gene: TRBV9
d_gene: TRBD1
j_gene: TRBJ1-6
CDR3nt: TGTGCCAGCAGCGGGGGGACAGGGGACACTTCACCCCTCCACTTT
CDR3aa: CASSGGTGDTSPLHF

abundance: .
v_gene: TRBV21-1
d_gene: .
j_gene: TRBJ2-7
CDR3nt: TGTGCCAGCAGCAAAGCAGAGGGACAGGGGGAAAATTTTCCCCGAAGGGGAGACGAGCAGTACTTC
CDR3aa: CASSKAEGQGENFPRRGDEQYF

abundance: once
v_gene: TRBV5-1
d_gene: .
j_gene: TRBJ1-2
CDR3nt: TGCGCCAGCAGCTTGGCCGGGGAGGGCTACACCTTC
CDR3aa: CASSLAGEGYTF

abundance: .
v_gene: TRBV18
d_gene: .
j_gene: TRBJ1-2
CDR3nt: TGTGCCAGCTCACCAAAGGAACAGGCTGGCTACACCTTC
CDR3aa: CASSPKEQAGYTF

abundance: .
v_gene: TRBV7-9
d_gene: .
j_gene: TRBJ1-1
CDR3nt: TGTGCCAGCAGCCTAGACAGTAATGAAGCTTTCTTT
CDR3aa: CASSLDSNEAFF

abundance: .
v_gene: TRBV24-1
d_gene: .
j_gene: TRBJ1-2
CDR3nt: TGTGCCACCAGTGATTCGGGACACCCGGCTAACTATGGCTACACCTTC
CDR3aa: CATSDSGHPANYGYTF

abundance: .
v_gene: TRBV5-1
d_gene: .
j_gene: TRBJ1-3
CDR3nt: TGCGCCAGCAGCTTGGGCGGCCCGAGCTCTGGAAACACCATATATTTT
CDR3aa: CASSLGGPSSGNTIYF

abundance: once
v_gene: TRBV6-2/TRBV6-3
d_gene: .
j_gene: TRBJ1-2
CDR3nt: TGTGCCAGCAGTTTTACAGGAAACTATGGCTACACCTTC
CDR3aa: CASSFTGNYGYTF

abundance: .
v_gene: TRBV7-9
d_gene: .
j_gene: TRBJ1-2
CDR3nt: TGTGCCAGCAGCTTAGCCGGCGGATCTGACTACACCTTC
CDR3aa: CASSLAGGSDYTF

abundance: .
v_gene: TRBV7-3
d_gene: .
j_gene: TRBJ1-1
CDR3nt: TGTGCCAGCAGCTTTAGTGGGAACACTGAAGCTTTCTTT
CDR3aa: CASSFSGNTEAFF

abundance: .
v_gene: TRBV9
d_gene: .
j_gene: TRBJ2-7
CDR3nt: TGTGCCAGCAGCGTACGGTCGCAAGATAGCTCCTACGAGCAGTACTTC
CDR3aa: CASSVRSQDSSYEQYF

abundance: .
v_gene: TRBV19
d_gene: TRBD1
j_gene: TRBJ2-2
CDR3nt: TGTGCCAGTAGTATCGGAACAGGGGGCACCGGGGAGCTGTTTTTT
CDR3aa: CASSIGTGGTGELFF

abundance: .
v_gene: TRBV7-2
d_gene: TRBD2
j_gene: TRBJ2-5
CDR3nt: TGTGCCAGCAGCTTAGATCCTAGCGGGGCACAGGAGACCCAGTACTTC
CDR3aa: CASSLDPSGAQETQYF

abundance: .
v_gene: TRBV10-1
d_gene: .
j_gene: TRBJ2-3
CDR3nt: TGCGCCAGCAGTTTTACAGGAGAGGATACGCAGTATTTT
CDR3aa: CASSFTGEDTQYF

abundance: .
v_gene: TRBV7-2
d_gene: TRBD2
j_gene: TRBJ2-1
CDR3nt: TGTGCCAGCAGCTTCAGCGGGACGAGCTACAATGAGCAGTTCTTC
CDR3aa: CASSFSGTSYNEQFF

abundance: .
v_gene: TRBV19
d_gene: TRBD1
j_gene: TRBJ1-6
CDR3nt: TGTGCCAGTAGAATACCGGGACAGGGGAATTCACCCCTCCACTTT
CDR3aa: CASRIPGQGNSPLHF

abundance: .
v_gene: TRBV7-2
d_gene: TRBD2
j_gene: TRBJ2-7
CDR3nt: TGTGCCAGCAGCTTAGAAGGGACTACCCCCGGCGAGCAGTACTTC
CDR3aa: CASSLEGTTPGEQYF

abundance: .
v_gene: TRBV5-6
d_gene: TRBD2
j_gene: TRBJ2-3
CDR3nt: TGTGCCAGCAGCTCCACTAGCGGGGGGCTTCCCACAGATACGCAGTATTTT
CDR3aa: CASSSTSGGLPTDTQYF

abundance: .
v_gene: TRBV18
d_gene: TRBD1
j_gene: TRBJ1-6
CDR3nt: TGTGCCAGCTCACCCGGACAGGGGGTGAATTCACCCCTCCACTTT
CDR3aa: CASSPGQGVNSPLHF

abundance: .
v_gene: TRBV4-2
d_gene: .
j_gene: TRBJ1-3
CDR3nt: TGTGCCAGCAGCCAAGAAGTGGGAGCATCTGGAAACACCATATATTTT
CDR3aa: CASSQEVGASGNTIYF

abundance: .
v_gene: TRBV3-1/TRBV3-2
d_gene: .
j_gene: TRBJ1-1
CDR3nt: TGTGCCAGCAGCCAAAGGGGCGGGGGGCGGAGCACTGAAGCTTTCTTT
CDR3aa: CASSQRGGGRSTEAFF

abundance: .
v_gene: TRBV30
d_gene: .
j_gene: TRBJ1-1
CDR3nt: TGTGCCTGGAGTGCACGCCCTCGTGAGGGATCCGGTGAAGCTTTCTTT
CDR3aa: CAWSARPREGSGEAFF

abundance: .
v_gene: TRBV7-6
d_gene: TRBD2
j_gene: TRBJ2-3
CDR3nt: TGTGCCAGCAGCTTAGATAAGGCTAGCGGGGGTGGAGATACGCAGTATTTT
CDR3aa: CASSLDKASGGGDTQYF

abundance: .
v_gene: TRBV6-1
d_gene: TRBD1
j_gene: TRBJ1-6
CDR3nt: TGTGCCAGCAGTGAACCCTCAGGGGGCTGGAATTCACCCCTCCACTTT
CDR3aa: CASSEPSGGWNSPLHF

abundance: .
v_gene: TRBV11-2
d_gene: .
j_gene: TRBJ1-5
CDR3nt: TGTGCCAGCAGCTCCCGGACAGAAACTCGAGAGAGCAATCAGCCCCAGCATTTT
CDR3aa: CASSSRTETRESNQPQHF

abundance: .
v_gene: TRBV25-1
d_gene: TRBD1
j_gene: TRBJ2-7
CDR3nt: TGTGCCAGCAAAATGACGGACAGGGGCTCCTACGAGCAGTACTTC
CDR3aa: CASKMTDRGSYEQYF

abundance: .
v_gene: TRBV10-3
d_gene: TRBD1
j_gene: TRBJ1-5
CDR3nt: TGTGCCATCAGGGACTCGGGACAGACACTTATAGCAGGCCAGCCCCAGCATTTT
CDR3aa: CAIRDSGQTLIAGQPQHF

abundance: .
v_gene: TRBV18
d_gene: .
j_gene: TRBJ2-7
CDR3nt: TGTGCCAGCTCACCTGGACTTAGCTCCTACGAGCAGTACTTC
CDR3aa: CASSPGLSSYEQYF

abundance: .
v_gene: TRBV4-3
d_gene: TRBD1
j_gene: TRBJ1-2
CDR3nt: TGCGCCAGCAGCCACGGACAGGGATCCTATGGCTACACCTTC
CDR3aa: CASSHGQGSYGYTF

abundance: once
v_gene: TRBV4-3
d_gene: TRBD1
j_gene: TRBJ1-1
CDR3nt: TGCGCCAGCAGCCTGGGACAGGGGCTGAACACTGAAGCTTTCTTT
CDR3aa: CASSLGQGLNTEAFF

abundance: once
v_gene: TRBV4-3
d_gene: TRBD1
j_gene: TRBJ1-1
CDR3nt: TGCGCCAGCGCGGCCGGGACAGGTGTCATGAACACTGAAGCTTTCTTT
CDR3aa: CASAAGTGVMNTEAFF

abundance: few
v_gene: TRBV5-4
d_gene: .
j_gene: TRBJ1-5
CDR3nt: TGTGCCAGCAGCCCCGACGGGAGCAATCAGCCCCAGCATTTT
CDR3aa: CASSPDGSNQPQHF

abundance: .
v_gene: TRBV4-3
d_gene: .
j_gene: TRBJ2-2
CDR3nt: TGCGCCAGCAGCCAAGATCCCCCGGGGAACACCGGGGAGCTGTTTTTT
CDR3aa: CASSQDPPGNTGELFF

abundance: .
v_gene: TRBV18
d_gene: .
j_gene: TRBJ1-2
CDR3nt: TGTGCCAGCTCACCAATGCAGGGGAGTCACTATGGCTACACCTTC
CDR3aa: CASSPMQGSHYGYTF

abundance: few
v_gene: TRBV5-8
d_gene: .
j_gene: TRBJ1-1
CDR3nt: TGTGCCAGCAGCTTTTCTAGGCACAACATGAACACTGAAGCTTTCTTT
CDR3aa: CASSFSRHNMNTEAFF

abundance: .
v_gene: TRBV4-3
d_gene: .
j_gene: TRBJ1-6
CDR3nt: TGCGCCAGCAGCCAAGAGGCGGGGAGCTATAATTCACCCCTCCACTTT
CDR3aa: CASSQEAGSYNSPLHF

abundance: .
v_gene: TRBV4-2
d_gene: TRBD1
j_gene: TRBJ1-1
CDR3nt: TGTGCCAGCAGCCAAGGGGCAGGGGGGAACACTGAAGCTTTCTTT
CDR3aa: CASSQGAGGNTEAFF

abundance: .
v_gene: TRBV6-5
d_gene: TRBD1
j_gene: TRBJ1-4
CDR3nt: TGTGCCAGCAGATTAGGGGGCAGTGGTGAAAAACTGTTTTTT
CDR3aa: CASRLGGSGEKLFF

abundance: few
v_gene: TRBV13
d_gene: TRBD1
j_gene: TRBJ2-3
CDR3nt: TGTGCCAGCAGCCCGGACAGGGGTCGAGATACGCAGTATTTT
CDR3aa: CASSPDRGRDTQYF